Below are 11 T cell receptor beta chains sequenced from a single sample in a study of T cell clusters in autoimmune cytopenias (dated by TCRdb to the late 2010s). TRB amplification used about 250 ng of peripheral blood genomic DNA, 30,000 to 40,000 genome equivalents, per sample. For sequencing, an Illumina MiSeq was employed. TRB rearrangements were amplified by multiplex PCR using a touch-down protocol with TRB-A and TRB-B primer pools mixed in one tube. TCRdb reprocessed the reads; each CDR3 protein sequence makes one entry, and DNA is unavailable. The sample's clone listing holds about 6,700 distinct CDR3 sequences. Under 5% of the sample rests with the top ten. The same sample was also used in a study of T cell repertoires in aging, cancer and after chemotherapy.

The sample was peripheral blood. The receptor set was obtained from a human donor in good health.

This chain connects TRBV7-2 to TRBJ2-5; TCRdb names TRBD2, which stays unverified in the absence of DNA. This CDR3 is built from 17 residues. Germline V gene sequence: CDR1 SGHTA, CDR2 FQGNSA. CDR3 region: CASSYGFGLATSETQYF.

The chain links TRBV6-2 or TRBV6-3 to TRBJ2-7. The CDR3 is 13 amino acids. The germline V gene has CDR1 MNHEY and CDR2 SVGEGT. The CDR3 spells CASSHHDLYEQYF.

By frequency, this clonotype registers medium-sized. The chain is built from TRBV5-6 and TRBJ1-6; checking the TCRdb D call of TRBD1 is not possible without DNA. Germline CDR1 reads SGHDT; CDR2 reads YYEEEE. This CDR3 spans 14 amino acids. Here the CDR3 reads CASSLGRGDTPLHF.

The chain carries TRBV28 and TRBJ1-5. Germline loops: CDR1 MDHEN, CDR2 SYDVKM. CDR3 length equals 12 residues. The CDR3: CASTRADQPQHF.

By frequency, this clonotype is medium-sized. The rearrangement joins TRBV10-3 to TRBJ2-1; there is no DNA to check the TCRdb D call of TRBD2. In germline, CDR1 is ENHRY, CDR2 SYGVKD. The CDR3 is made up of 14 amino acids. The chain's CDR3 is CAISEGTLYNEQFF.

V usage is TRBV18 and J usage is TRBJ2-5; TCRdb lists TRBD1, though no DNA is available to test this call. The germline CDR1 and CDR2 sequences are KGHSH and LQKENI. CDR3 length: 13 residues. CDR3 sequence: CASSPGLGETQYF.

Considering frequency, this clonotype is medium-sized (0.01 to 0.1%). V and J are TRBV5-6 and TRBJ2-1; TCRdb outputs TRBD2, but without DNA this stays unchecked. The CDR3 loop spans 17 amino acids. The germline gives CDR1 SGHDT, CDR2 YYEEEE. This CDR3 reads CASSLPGLAGAYNEQFF.

The gene calls are TRBV12-3 or TRBV12-4 and TRBJ2-7; TCRdb names TRBD2, which stays unverified in the absence of DNA. The CDR3 covers 13 residues. The CDR3 here is CASSLSGGKEQYF.

This chain's CDR3 is CASEGFRGVISGANVLTF. This chain uses TRBV6-1 with TRBJ2-6; TCRdb selects TRBD1, and the lack of DNA leaves this call unchecked. This CDR3 comprises 18 residues. The germline gives CDR1 MNHNS, CDR2 SASEGT.

This rearrangement joins TRBV6-1 to TRBJ1-5; the D gene TCRdb calls, TRBD1, cannot be checked with no DNA. CDR3 length: 15 amino acids. CDR1 is MNHNS, CDR2 SASEGT, per germline. The chain's CDR3 is CASSGSDRRYQPQHF.

Measured by frequency, this clonotype is medium-sized. The J gene is TRBJ2-2, the V gene TRBV11-1; TCRdb calls TRBD1, which cannot be checked without DNA. Germline-derived CDR1 and CDR2 are SGHAT and FQDESV (reference sequence). This CDR3 is 14 amino acids long. This CDR3 is CASSQGQYTGELFF.